This T cell receptor beta chain was obtained from a study of T cells after posttransplantation cyclophosphamide. This clone occurred a few times. The antigen remains undetermined. The data were produced by immunoSEQ multiplex PCR, yet TCRdb's version contains in-frame clones alone and is incomplete. The data contain tens of thousands of clones, approximately 86% of them singletons. Study-level points and caveats: Skin or GI-infiltrating T cells shared few TRB sequences with blood. Recipient CMV seropositivity and CMV reactivation strongly tracked TRB clonality. Later post-transplant blood repertoires were often dominated by donor CD8+ memory clones.

Material: PBMCs. This TCR came from a man younger than 40 with a blood cancer, CMV-positive, and with a related stem cell donor.

The DNA of the CDR3 is TGTGCCAGCAGCCCCGCAGGGAACCAGCCCCAGCATTTT. Translation: CASSPAGNQPQHF. This chain links TRBV7-2 with TRBJ1-5, with a possible D match to TRBD1 (5 bases). Trimming pared 5 bases from V and 7 bases from J, leaving 12 bases between. This CDR3 spans 13 amino acids. Germline V gene sequence: CDR1 SGHTA, CDR2 FQGNSA. Together with reference TRBV7-2 and TRBJ1-5, the CDR3 gives the full variable domain: GAGVSQSPSNKVTEKGKDVELRCDPISGHTALYWYRQSLGQGLEFLIYFQGNSAPDKSGLPSDRFSAERTGGSVSTLTIQRTQQEDSAVYLCASSPAGNQPQHFGDGTRLSIL.